This TCR beta chain was documented in a study of T-cell memory formation after mild COVID-19. TCR alpha and TCR beta cDNA libraries carrying sample barcodes and UMIs were produced by 5'RACE using constant-segment primers. TCRdb redid the calling of the 5' RACE reads with MiXCR, one entry per CDR3 protein. The top ten clones hold around 8.1% of a sample with 550,000 to 600,000 distinct CDR3 sequences, 15% to 20% of them seen once. CDR1 is KGHSH and CDR2 is LQKENI in the germline V gene. The CDR3 has 17 amino acids. Trimming shortened V by 2 bases and J by 0 bases, and 16 bases separated the two germline ends.

The V call is TRBV18, the J call TRBJ2-5; possible D gene TRBD1, 6 bases. The sequence derives from an adult woman who had mild COVID-19 (a few samples of this study predate the infection). Cell type and time point are not known. The sequenced material came from PBMCs or a T cell subset sorted from them (not recorded which). The DNA of the CDR3 is TGTGCCAGCTCACCAGTCCACACTCAGGGGTACCAAGAGACCCAGTACTTC. This encodes CASSPVHTQGYQETQYF.